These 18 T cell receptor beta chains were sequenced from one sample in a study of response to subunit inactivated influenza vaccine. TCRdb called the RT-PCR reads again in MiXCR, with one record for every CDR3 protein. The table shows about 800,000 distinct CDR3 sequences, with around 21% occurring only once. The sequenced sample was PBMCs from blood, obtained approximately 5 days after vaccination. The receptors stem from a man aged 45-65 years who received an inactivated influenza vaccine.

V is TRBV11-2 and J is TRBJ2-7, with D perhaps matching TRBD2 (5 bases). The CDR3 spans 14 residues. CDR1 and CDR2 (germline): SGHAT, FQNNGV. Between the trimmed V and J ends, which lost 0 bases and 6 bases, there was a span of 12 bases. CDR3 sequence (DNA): TGTGCCAGCAGCTTAGATCTGCGGGCTCTCGAGCAGTACTTC. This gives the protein CASSLDLRALEQYF.

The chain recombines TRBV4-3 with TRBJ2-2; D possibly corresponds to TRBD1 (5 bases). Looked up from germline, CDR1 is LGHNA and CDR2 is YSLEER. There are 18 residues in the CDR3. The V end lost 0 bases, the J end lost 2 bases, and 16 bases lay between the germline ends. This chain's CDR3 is CASSQDFFQGTNTGELFF. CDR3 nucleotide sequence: TGCGCCAGCAGCCAAGACTTTTTCCAGGGAACTAACACCGGGGAGCTGTTTTTT.

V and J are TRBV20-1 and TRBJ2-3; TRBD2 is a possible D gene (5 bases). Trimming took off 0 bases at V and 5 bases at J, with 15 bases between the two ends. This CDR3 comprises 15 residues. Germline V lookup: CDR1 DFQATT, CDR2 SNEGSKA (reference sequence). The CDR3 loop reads CSARDDVRAGDTQYF. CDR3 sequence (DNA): TGCAGTGCTAGAGATGATGTACGGGCGGGAGATACGCAGTATTTT.

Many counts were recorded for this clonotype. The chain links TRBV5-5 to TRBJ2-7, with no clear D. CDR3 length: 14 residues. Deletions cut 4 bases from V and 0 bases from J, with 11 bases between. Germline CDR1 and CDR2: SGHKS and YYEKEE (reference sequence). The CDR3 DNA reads TGTGCCAGCAGCACCGCACCGCACTCCTACGAGCAGTACTTC. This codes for CASSTAPHSYEQYF.

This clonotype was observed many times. CDR3 loop: CSASTGVLRDEQFF. The CDR3 DNA reads as TGCAGTGCCTCGACAGGGGTGTTGAGAGATGAGCAGTTCTTC. The chain couples TRBV20-1 to TRBJ2-1, with 8 bases fitting TRBD1. V dropped 6 bases and J dropped 8; count of bases not matched to a gene: 12. This CDR3 has 14 amino acids. Looked up from germline, CDR1 is DFQATT and CDR2 is SNEGSKA (reference sequence).

CDR3 sequence: CASSVGAGTYNEQFF. The CDR3, as DNA: TGTGCCAGCAGCGTAGGTGCGGGGACCTACAATGAGCAGTTCTTC. The chain combines TRBV9 with TRBJ2-1, with a possible D match to TRBD2 (6 bases). CDR3 length: 15 residues. Looked up from germline, CDR1 is SGDLS and CDR2 is YYNGEE. The V end lost 0 bases, the J end lost 2 bases, and 9 bases lay between the germline ends.

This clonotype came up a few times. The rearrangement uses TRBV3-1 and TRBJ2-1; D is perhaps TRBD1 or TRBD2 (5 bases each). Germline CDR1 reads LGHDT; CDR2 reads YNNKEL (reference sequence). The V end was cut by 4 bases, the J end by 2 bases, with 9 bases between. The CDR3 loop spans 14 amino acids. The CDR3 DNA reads TGTGCCAGCAGCCCGCTGGGGGCCTACAATGAGCAGTTCTTC. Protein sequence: CASSPLGAYNEQFF.

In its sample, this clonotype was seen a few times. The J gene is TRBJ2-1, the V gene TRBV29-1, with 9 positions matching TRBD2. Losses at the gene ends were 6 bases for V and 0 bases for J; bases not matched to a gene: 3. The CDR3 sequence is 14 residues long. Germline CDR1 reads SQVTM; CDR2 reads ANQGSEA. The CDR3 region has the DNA TGCAGCGTCTCTAGCGGGGTCTCCTACAATGAGCAGTTCTTC. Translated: CSVSSGVSYNEQFF.

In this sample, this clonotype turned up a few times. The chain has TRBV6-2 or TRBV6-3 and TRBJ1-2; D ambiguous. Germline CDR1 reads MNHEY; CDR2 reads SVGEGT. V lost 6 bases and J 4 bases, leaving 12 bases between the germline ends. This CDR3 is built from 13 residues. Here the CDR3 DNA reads TGTGCCAGCAGCCAATCGATTCTCTATGGCTACACCTTC. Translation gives CASSQSILYGYTF.

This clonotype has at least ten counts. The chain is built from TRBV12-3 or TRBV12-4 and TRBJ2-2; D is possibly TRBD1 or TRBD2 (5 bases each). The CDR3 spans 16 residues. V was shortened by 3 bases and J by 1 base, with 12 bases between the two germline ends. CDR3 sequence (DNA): TGTGCCAGCAGTTTGGGACCCAGCGGGAACACCGGGGAGCTGTTTTTT. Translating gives CASSLGPSGNTGELFF.

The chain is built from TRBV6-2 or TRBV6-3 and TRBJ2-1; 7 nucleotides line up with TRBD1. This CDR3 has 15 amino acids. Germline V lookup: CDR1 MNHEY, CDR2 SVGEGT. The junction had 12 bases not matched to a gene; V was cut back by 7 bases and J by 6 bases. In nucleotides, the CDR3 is TGTGCCAGCAAATGGGGACAGTTATTCAGCAATGAGCAGTTCTTC. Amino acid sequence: CASKWGQLFSNEQFF.

The CDR3 region has the DNA TGCGCCAGCTCTGACAGGGTAGCAGAGACCCAGTACTTC. It encodes CASSDRVAETQYF. The rearrangement joins TRBV5-1 to TRBJ2-5; 7 bases match TRBD1. V gave up 7 bases and J gave up 4 bases; unmatched junction bases: 7. CDR1 is SGHRS and CDR2 is YFSETQ in the germline V gene. The CDR3 sequence is 13 residues long.

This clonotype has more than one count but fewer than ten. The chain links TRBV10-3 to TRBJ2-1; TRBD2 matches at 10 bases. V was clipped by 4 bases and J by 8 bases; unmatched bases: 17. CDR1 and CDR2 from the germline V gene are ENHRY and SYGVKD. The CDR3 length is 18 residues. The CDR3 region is CAISAWRGAGGPGDEQFF. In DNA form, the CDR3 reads TGTGCCATCAGTGCGTGGAGGGGAGCGGGAGGGCCGGGCGATGAGCAGTTCTTC.

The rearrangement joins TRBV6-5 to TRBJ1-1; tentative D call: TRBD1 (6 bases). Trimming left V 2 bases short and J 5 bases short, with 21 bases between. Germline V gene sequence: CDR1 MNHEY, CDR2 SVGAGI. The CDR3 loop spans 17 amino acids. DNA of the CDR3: TGTGCCAGCAGTTACCATATAGCGACAGGAAAGAGGACTGAAGCTTTCTTT. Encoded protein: CASSYHIATGKRTEAFF.

The CDR3 is CASSQAQGLDEQYF. The DNA for the CDR3 is TGTGCCAGCAGCCAAGCTCAGGGACTGGACGAGCAGTACTTC. The chain links TRBV4-2 to TRBJ2-7, with TRBD2 as a possible D gene (6 bases). Germline-derived CDR1 and CDR2 are LGHNA and YNFKEQ. V was clipped by 1 base and J by 5 bases, with 12 bases between them. The CDR3 is 14 residues long.

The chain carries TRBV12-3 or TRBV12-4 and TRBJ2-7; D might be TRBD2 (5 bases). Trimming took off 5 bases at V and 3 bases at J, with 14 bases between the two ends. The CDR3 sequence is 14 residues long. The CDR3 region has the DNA TGTGCCAGCAGTAGCGGCACCCACCGCTACGAGCAGTACTTC. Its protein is CASSSGTHRYEQYF.

CDR3 nucleotide sequence: TGTGCCAGCAGCTTATCCGACAGAAACATTCAGTACTTC. It yields the protein CASSLSDRNIQYF. The rearrangement links TRBV7-2 to TRBJ2-4; maybe TRBD1 (5 bases). The CDR3 contains 13 residues. Germline V CDR1 and CDR2: SGHTA, FQGNSA. V lost 2 bases and J 6 bases, leaving 8 bases between the germline ends.

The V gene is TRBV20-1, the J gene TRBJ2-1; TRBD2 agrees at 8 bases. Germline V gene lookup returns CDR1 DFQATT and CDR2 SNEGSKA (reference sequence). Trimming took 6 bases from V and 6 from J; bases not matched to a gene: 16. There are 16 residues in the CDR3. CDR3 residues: CSASPDIRGGLNEQFF. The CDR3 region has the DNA TGCAGTGCCTCCCCAGACATACGGGGGGGCCTCAATGAGCAGTTCTTC.